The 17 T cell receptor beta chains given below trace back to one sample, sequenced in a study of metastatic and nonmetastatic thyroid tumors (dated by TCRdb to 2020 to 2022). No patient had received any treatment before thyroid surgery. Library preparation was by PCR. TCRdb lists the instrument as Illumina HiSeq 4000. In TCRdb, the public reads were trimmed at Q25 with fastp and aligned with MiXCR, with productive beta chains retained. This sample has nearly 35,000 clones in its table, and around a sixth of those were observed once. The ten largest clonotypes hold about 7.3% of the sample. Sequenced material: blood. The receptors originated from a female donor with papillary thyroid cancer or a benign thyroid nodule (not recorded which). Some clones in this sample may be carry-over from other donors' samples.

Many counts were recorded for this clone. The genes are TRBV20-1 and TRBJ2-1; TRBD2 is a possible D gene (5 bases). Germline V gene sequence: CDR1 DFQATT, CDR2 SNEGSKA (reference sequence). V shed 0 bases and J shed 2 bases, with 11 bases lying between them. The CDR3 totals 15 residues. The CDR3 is CSARDGRVTYNEQFF. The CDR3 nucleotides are TGCAGTGCTAGAGATGGGCGGGTAACCTACAATGAGCAGTTCTTC.

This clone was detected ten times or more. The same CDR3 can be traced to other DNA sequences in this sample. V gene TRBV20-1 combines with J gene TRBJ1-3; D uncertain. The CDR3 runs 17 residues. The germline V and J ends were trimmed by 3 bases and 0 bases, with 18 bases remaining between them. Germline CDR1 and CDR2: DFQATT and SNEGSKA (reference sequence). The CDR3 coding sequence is TGCAGTGCTAGGGGTCCGGGCGGCGCACGCTCTGGAAACACCATATATTTT. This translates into CSARGPGGARSGNTIYF.

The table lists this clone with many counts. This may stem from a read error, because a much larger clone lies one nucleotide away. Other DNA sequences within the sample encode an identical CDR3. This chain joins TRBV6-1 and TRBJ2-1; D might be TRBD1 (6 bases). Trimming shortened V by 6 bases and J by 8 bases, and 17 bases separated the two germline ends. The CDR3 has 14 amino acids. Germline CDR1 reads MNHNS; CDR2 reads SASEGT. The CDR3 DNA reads TGTGCCAGCAGCAAACAGGGTTATCCCGATGAGCAGTTCTTC. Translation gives CASSKQGYPDEQFF.

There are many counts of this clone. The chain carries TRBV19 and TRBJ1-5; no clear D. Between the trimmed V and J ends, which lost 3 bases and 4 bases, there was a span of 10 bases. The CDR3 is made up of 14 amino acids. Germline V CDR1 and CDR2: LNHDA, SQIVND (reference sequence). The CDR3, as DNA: TGTGCCAGTAGTATCGGAAACACTAATCAGCCCCAGCATTTT. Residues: CASSIGNTNQPQHF. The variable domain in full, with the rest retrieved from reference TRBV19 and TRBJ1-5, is DGGITQSPKYLFRKEGQNVTLSCEQNLNHDAMYWYRQDPGQGLRLIYYSQIVNDFQKGDIAEGYSVSREKKESFPLTVTSAQKNPTAFYLCASSIGNTNQPQHFGDGTRLSIL.

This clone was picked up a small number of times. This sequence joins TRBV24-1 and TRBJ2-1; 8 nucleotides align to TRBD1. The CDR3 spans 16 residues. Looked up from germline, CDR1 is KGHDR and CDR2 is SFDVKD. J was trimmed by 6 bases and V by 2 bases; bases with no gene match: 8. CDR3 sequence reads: CATSDYPTGEFNEQFF. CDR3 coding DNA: TGTGCCACCAGTGATTACCCGACAGGGGAATTCAATGAGCAGTTCTTC.

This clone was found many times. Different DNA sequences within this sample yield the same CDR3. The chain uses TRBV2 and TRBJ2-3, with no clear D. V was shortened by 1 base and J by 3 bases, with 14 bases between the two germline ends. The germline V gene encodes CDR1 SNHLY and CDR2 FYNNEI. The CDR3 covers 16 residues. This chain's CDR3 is CASSEVLYVATDTQYF. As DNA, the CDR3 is TGTGCCAGCAGTGAAGTCCTCTATGTTGCTACAGATACGCAGTATTTT.

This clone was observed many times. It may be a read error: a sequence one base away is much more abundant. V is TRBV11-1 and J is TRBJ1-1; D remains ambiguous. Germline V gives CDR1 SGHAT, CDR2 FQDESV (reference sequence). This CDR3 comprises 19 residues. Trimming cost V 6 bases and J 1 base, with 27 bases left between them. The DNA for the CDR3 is TGTGCCAGCAGTAATCGGGGTGGTTCGGTGCTCGGAAGGAACACTGAAGCTTTCTTT. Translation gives CASSNRGGSVLGRNTEAFF.

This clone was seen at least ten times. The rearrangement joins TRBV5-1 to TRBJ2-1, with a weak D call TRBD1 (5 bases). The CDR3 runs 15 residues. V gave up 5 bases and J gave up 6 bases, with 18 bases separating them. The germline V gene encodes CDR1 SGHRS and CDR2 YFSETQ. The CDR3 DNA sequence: TGCGCCAGCAGTCTTTTTGGGCAGGGAAGCAATGAGCAGTTCTTC. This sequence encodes CASSLFGQGSNEQFF.

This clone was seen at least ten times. The CDR3 loop reads CASRQTSGSSGNEQFF. DNA for the CDR3: TGCGCCAGCAGACAGACTAGCGGGAGCTCGGGCAATGAGCAGTTCTTC. The chain recombines TRBV5-1 with TRBJ2-1, with 12 nucleotides matching TRBD2. This CDR3 comprises 16 residues. Germline V gene sequence: CDR1 SGHRS, CDR2 YFSETQ. The V and J ends lost 5 bases and 6 bases, in that order; junction bases with no gene match: 9.

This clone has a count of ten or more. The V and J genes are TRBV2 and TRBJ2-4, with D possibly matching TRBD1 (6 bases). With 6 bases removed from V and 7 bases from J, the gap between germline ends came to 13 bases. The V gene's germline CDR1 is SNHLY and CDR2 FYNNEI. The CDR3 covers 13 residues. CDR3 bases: TGTGCCAGCAGCAATAGGGGGAAGAACATTCAGTACTTC. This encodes CASSNRGKNIQYF.

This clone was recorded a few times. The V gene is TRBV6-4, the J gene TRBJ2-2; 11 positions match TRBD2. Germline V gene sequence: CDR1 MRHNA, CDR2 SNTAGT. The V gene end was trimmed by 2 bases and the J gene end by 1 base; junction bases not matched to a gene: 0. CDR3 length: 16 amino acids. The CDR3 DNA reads TGTGCCAGCAGTGACGGGACTAGCGGGAACACCGGGGAGCTGTTTTTT. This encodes CASSDGTSGNTGELFF.

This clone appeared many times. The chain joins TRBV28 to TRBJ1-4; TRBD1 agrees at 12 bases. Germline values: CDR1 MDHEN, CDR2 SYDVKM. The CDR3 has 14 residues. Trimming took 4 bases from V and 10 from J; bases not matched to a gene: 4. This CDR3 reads CASSSGTGGGKLFF. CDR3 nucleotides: TGTGCCAGCAGTTCAGGGACAGGGGGCGGAAAACTGTTTTTT.

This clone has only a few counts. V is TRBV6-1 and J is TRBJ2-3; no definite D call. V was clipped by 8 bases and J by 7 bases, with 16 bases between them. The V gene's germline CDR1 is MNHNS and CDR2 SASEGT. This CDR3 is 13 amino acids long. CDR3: CASLVSRRYTQYF. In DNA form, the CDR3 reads TGTGCCAGCTTGGTGTCACGGCGATATACGCAGTATTTT.

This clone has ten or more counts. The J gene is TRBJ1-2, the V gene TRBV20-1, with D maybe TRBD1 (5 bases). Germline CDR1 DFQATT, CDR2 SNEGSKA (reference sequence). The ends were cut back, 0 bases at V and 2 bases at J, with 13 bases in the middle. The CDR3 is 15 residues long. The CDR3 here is CSARDPRRQNYGYTF. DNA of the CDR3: TGCAGTGCTAGAGATCCCCGTAGACAGAACTATGGCTACACCTTC.

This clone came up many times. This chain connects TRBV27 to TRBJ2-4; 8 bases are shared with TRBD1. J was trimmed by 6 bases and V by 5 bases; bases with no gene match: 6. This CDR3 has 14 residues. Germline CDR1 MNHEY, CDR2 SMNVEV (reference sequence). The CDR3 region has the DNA TGTGCCAGCAGTGGCCGGGGACAGGTAAACATTCAGTACTTC. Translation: CASSGRGQVNIQYF.

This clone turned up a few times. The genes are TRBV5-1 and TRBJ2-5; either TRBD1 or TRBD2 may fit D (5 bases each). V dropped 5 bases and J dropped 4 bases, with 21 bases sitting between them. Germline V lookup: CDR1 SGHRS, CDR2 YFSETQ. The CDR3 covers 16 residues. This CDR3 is CASRNRTFGARETQYF. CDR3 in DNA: TGCGCCAGCAGGAACCGAACGTTCGGGGCCAGAGAGACCCAGTACTTC.

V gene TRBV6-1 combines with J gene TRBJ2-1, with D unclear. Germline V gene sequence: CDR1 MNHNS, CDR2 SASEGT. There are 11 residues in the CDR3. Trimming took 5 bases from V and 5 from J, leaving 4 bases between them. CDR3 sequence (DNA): TGTGCCAGCAGTCCAGACAATGAGCAGTTCTTC. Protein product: CASSPDNEQFF.